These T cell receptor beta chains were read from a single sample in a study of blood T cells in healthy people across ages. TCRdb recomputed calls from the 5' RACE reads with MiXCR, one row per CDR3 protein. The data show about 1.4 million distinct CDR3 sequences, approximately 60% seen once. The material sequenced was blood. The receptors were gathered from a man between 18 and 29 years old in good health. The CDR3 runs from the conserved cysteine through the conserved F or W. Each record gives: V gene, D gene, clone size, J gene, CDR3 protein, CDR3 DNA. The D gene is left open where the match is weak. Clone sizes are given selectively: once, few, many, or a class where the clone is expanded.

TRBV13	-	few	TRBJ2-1	CASSLGDSELNEQFF	TGTGCCAGCAGCTTAGGGGACAGCGAACTCAATGAGCAGTTCTTC
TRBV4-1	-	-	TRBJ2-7	CASSYGPNGEQYF	TGCGCCAGCAGCTATGGACCCAACGGGGAGCAGTACTTC
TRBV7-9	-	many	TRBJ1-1	CASNLGGNTEAFF	TGTGCCAGCAACCTAGGGGGAAACACTGAAGCTTTCTTT
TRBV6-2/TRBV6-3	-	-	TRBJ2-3	CASSYMAIADTQYF	TGTGCCAGCAGTTACATGGCTATCGCAGATACGCAGTATTTT
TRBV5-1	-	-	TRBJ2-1	CASSVETRSAEQFF	TGCGCCAGCAGCGTGGAGACTAGGTCGGCTGAGCAGTTCTTC
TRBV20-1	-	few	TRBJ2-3	CSTWGPSPASTDTQYF	TGCAGTACGTGGGGACCCTCCCCGGCCAGCACAGATACGCAGTATTTT
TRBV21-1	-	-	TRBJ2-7	CASVKGRVSYEQYF	TGTGCCAGCGTTAAAGGCAGGGTTTCCTACGAGCAGTACTTC
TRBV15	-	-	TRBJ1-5	CATSRVAGTEQPQHF	TGTGCCACCAGCAGAGTAGCGGGGACGGAACAGCCCCAGCATTTT
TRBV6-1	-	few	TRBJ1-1	CASSGERNTEAFF	TGTGCCAGCAGCGGAGAGAGGAACACTGAAGCTTTCTTT
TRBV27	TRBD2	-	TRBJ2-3	CASSPNRGLAGTDTQYF	TGTGCCAGCAGTCCCAACAGGGGACTAGCGGGCACAGATACGCAGTATTTT
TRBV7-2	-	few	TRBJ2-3	CASSLLGPDTQYF	TGTGCCAGCAGCTTACTGGGTCCAGATACGCAGTATTTT
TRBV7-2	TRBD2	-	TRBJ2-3	CASSLVGSLAGSTDTQYF	TGTGCCAGCAGCTTAGTAGGGAGCCTAGCGGGGAGCACAGATACGCAGTATTTT
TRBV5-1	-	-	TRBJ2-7	CASSPGSNYEQYF	TGCGCCAGCAGCCCAGGGTCGAACTACGAGCAGTACTTC
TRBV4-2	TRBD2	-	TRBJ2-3	CASSQRFSGQDTQYF	TGTGCCAGCAGCCAGAGGTTTAGCGGGCAAGATACGCAGTATTTT
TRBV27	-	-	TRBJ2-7	CASSTLSLGEQYF	TGTGCCAGCAGCACACTCTCCCTTGGCGAGCAGTACTTC
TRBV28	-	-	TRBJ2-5	CASSALGRSGETQYF	TGTGCCAGCAGTGCCCTTGGAAGGTCAGGAGAGACCCAGTACTTC
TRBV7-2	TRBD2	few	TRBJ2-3	CASSSRTSVSTDTQYF	TGTGCCAGCAGCTCCCGGACTAGCGTGAGCACAGATACGCAGTATTTT
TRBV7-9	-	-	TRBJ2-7	CASSLPQGRHNEQYF	TGTGCCAGCAGCTTACCCCAAGGCAGACACAATGAGCAGTACTTC
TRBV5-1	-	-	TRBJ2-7	CASSLEAGSIYEQYF	TGCGCCAGCAGCTTGGAAGCTGGGTCAATCTACGAGCAGTACTTC
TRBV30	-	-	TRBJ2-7	CAWSVFWGDEQYF	TGTGCCTGGAGTGTTTTTTGGGGGGACGAGCAGTACTTC
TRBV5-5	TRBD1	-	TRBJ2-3	CASSLPGTGVDTQYF	TGTGCCAGCAGTTTACCCGGGACAGGGGTAGATACGCAGTATTTT
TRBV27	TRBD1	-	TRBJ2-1	CASSLVWDRSPYNEQFF	TGTGCCAGCAGCTTAGTGTGGGACAGGTCCCCCTACAATGAGCAGTTCTTC
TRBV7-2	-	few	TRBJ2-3	CASSSRQFSTDTQYF	TGTGCCAGCAGCTCCCGCCAATTTAGCACAGATACGCAGTATTTT
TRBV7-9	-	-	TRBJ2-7	CASSLAVGGYYEQYF	TGTGCCAGCAGCTTAGCGGTTGGCGGATACTACGAGCAGTACTTC
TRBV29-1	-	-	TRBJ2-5	CSADIGAREQYF	TGCAGCGCAGACATAGGGGCGAGGGAGCAGTACTTC
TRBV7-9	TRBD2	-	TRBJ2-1	CASIRSGKFWNEQFF	TGTGCCAGCATACGGAGCGGGAAGTTTTGGAATGAGCAGTTCTTC
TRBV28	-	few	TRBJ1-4	CASRLFGTNEKLFF	TGTGCCAGCAGACTTTTTGGAACTAATGAAAAACTGTTTTTT